What follows are 27 T cell receptor beta chains derived from one specimen sequenced in a study of blood T cell repertoires in COVID-19. The data were produced by immunoSEQ multiplex PCR, yet TCRdb's version contains in-frame clones alone and is incomplete. The sample has under 90,000 clones; 90% to 95% are singletons. Source material: peripheral blood. The receptor set was obtained from a middle-aged man with COVID-19, enrolled during active disease.

The genes are TRBV28 and TRBJ1-4; D remains ambiguous. The CDR3 totals 13 residues. The germline V and J ends were trimmed by 2 bases and 7 bases, with 8 bases remaining between them. Germline assignment: CDR1 MDHEN and CDR2 SYDVKM. CDR3 residues: CASSLQVREKLFF. The CDR3 nucleotides are TGTGCCAGCAGTTTACAGGTCCGTGAAAAACTGTTTTTT.

CDR3 amino acids: CASSRTGADSPLHF. CDR3 in DNA: TGTGCCAGCTCACGGACAGGGGCCGATTCACCCCTCCACTTT. The chain carries TRBV18 and TRBJ1-6, with 9 bases matching TRBD1. There are 14 residues in the CDR3. Losses at the gene ends were 4 bases for V and 8 bases for J; bases not matched to a gene: 3. Per germline, CDR1 KGHSH and CDR2 LQKENI. Together with reference TRBV18 and TRBJ1-6, the CDR3 gives the full variable domain: NAGVMQNPRHLVRRRGQEARLRCSPMKGHSHVYWYRQLPEEGLKFMVYLQKENIIDESGMPKERFSAEFPKEGPSILRIQQVVRGDSAAYFCASSRTGADSPLHFGNGTRLTVT.

This chain links TRBV3-1 (or the pseudogene TRBV3-2) with TRBJ2-1, with TRBD2 matching 10 bases. The V segment lost 6 bases and the J segment 7 bases; nucleotides outside the gene matches: 12. CDR1 LGHDT and CDR2 YNNKEL come from the germline V gene (reference sequence). The CDR3 has 16 residues. Here the CDR3 DNA reads TGTGCCAGCAGTCCTAGCGGGGGTTCTTTCGGGAATGAGCAGTTCTTC. Protein sequence: CASSPSGGSFGNEQFF.

The chain recombines TRBV9 with TRBJ2-5, with 7 bases identical to TRBD2. The CDR3 is 13 amino acids. V lost 3 bases, J lost 7 bases, and 6 bases stayed unmatched. From germline, CDR1 is SGDLS and CDR2 YYNGEE. The CDR3: CASSAGLEGTQYF. The CDR3 coding sequence is TGTGCCAGCAGCGCAGGACTAGAAGGGACCCAGTACTTC. Full variable domain (rest looked up from reference TRBV9 and TRBJ2-5): DSGVTQTPKHLITATGQRVTLRCSPRSGDLSVYWYQQSLDQGLQFLIQYYNGEERAKGNILERFSAQQFPDLHSELNLSSLELGDSALYFCASSAGLEGTQYFGPGTRLLVL.

The rearrangement uses TRBV6-6 and TRBJ1-1; D perhaps matches TRBD1 (6 bases). Germline CDR1 reads MNHNY; CDR2 reads SVGAGI (reference sequence). Trimming stripped 6 bases from V and 1 base from J, with 15 bases between. The CDR3 is 15 amino acids. The CDR3 sequence is CASSVRQAPNTEAFF. For the CDR3, the DNA is TGTGCCAGCAGCGTGAGACAGGCACCGAACACTGAAGCTTTCTTT.

The CDR3 loop reads CAWSVGGWSQPQHF. The CDR3 DNA follows: TGTGCCTGGAGTGTCGGGGGTTGGAGCCAGCCCCAGCATTTT. The V call is TRBV30, the J call TRBJ1-5; TRBD1 might be the D (5 bases). With 0 bases removed from V and 7 bases from J, the gap between germline ends came to 13 bases. This CDR3 has 14 residues. CDR1 and CDR2 from the germline V gene are GTSNPN and SVGIG (reference sequence).

The CDR3 DNA reads as TGTGCCAGCAGCTTTCTTGCAGGGGGGCCCCAGCATTTT. Its protein is CASSFLAGGPQHF. This chain links TRBV5-6 with TRBJ1-5; 7 positions agree with TRBD1. Germline CDR1 reads SGHDT; CDR2 reads YYEEEE. This CDR3 has 13 residues. The junction had 5 bases not matched to a gene; V was cut back by 2 bases and J by 9 bases. Variable domain in full (rest from reference TRBV5-6 and TRBJ1-5): DAGVTQSPTHLIKTRGQQVTLRCSPKSGHDTVSWYQQALGQGPQFIFQYYEEEERQRGNFPDRFSGHQFPNYSSELNVNALLLGDSALYLCASSFLAGGPQHFGDGTRLSIL.

V gene TRBV2 combines with J gene TRBJ2-7; 7 bases match TRBD1. Trimming took 8 bases from V and 2 from J; bases not matched to a gene: 6. CDR1 and CDR2 (germline): SNHLY, FYNNEI. The CDR3 covers 13 residues. The CDR3 sequence: CASRRQGTYEQYF. The CDR3 nucleotides read TGTGCCAGCCGACGACAGGGAACCTACGAGCAGTACTTC.

The genes are TRBV2 and TRBJ1-6; no reliable D call. Per the germline V gene, CDR1 is SNHLY and CDR2 is FYNNEI. This CDR3 comprises 13 residues. The germline V and J ends were trimmed by 8 bases and 5 bases, with 10 bases remaining between them. The CDR3 loop reads CASWEGDNSPLHF. The DNA for the CDR3 is TGTGCCAGCTGGGAGGGCGATAATTCACCCCTCCACTTT.

The rearrangement links TRBV6-6 to TRBJ2-1, with TRBD1 matching over 7 bases. Germline V lookup: CDR1 MNHNY, CDR2 SVGAGI (reference sequence). The CDR3 sequence is 14 residues long. V shed 7 bases, J shed 6 bases, and the junction held 9 bases outside the gene matches. CDR3 loop: CASTYRGGLNEQFF. CDR3 sequence (DNA): TGTGCCAGCACCTACAGGGGTGGTCTCAATGAGCAGTTCTTC.

For this clone: This CDR3 is also generated by other DNA sequences in the sample. The chain recombines TRBV3-1 (or the pseudogene TRBV3-2) with TRBJ1-1, with 7 bases matching TRBD1. CDR1 and CDR2 (germline): LGHDT, YNNKEL (reference sequence). The CDR3 is 14 amino acids. V was clipped by 1 base and J by 5 bases; unmatched bases: 4. CDR3 DNA sequence: TGTGCCAGCAGCCAAGGGACAGGTGGTACTGAAGCTTTCTTT. Its protein product is CASSQGTGGTEAFF.

The V gene is TRBV19, the J gene TRBJ2-2; unclear D gene. V was pared by 10 bases and J by 6 bases, with 9 bases between. The CDR3 runs to 11 residues. Germline CDR1 is LNHDA and CDR2 is SQIVND (reference sequence). The CDR3 sequence: CATYRSGELFF. The CDR3, as DNA: TGTGCCACCTACAGATCCGGGGAGCTGTTTTTT.

The gene calls are TRBV6-4 and TRBJ2-7; TRBD1 matches 7 bases. Germline loops: CDR1 MRHNA, CDR2 SNTAGT. This CDR3 has 13 amino acids. V lost 10 bases to trimming and J lost 2 bases; unmatched junction nucleotides: 8. CDR3 sequence reads: CANLGQTPYEQYF. The CDR3 DNA sequence: TGTGCCAACCTGGGACAGACTCCCTACGAGCAGTACTTC.

The chain is built from TRBV14 and TRBJ1-2, with unresolved D. CDR1 and CDR2 (germline): SGHDN, FVKESK. The V gene lost 0 bases and the J gene lost 7 bases, with 12 bases spanning the gap. This CDR3 contains 14 residues. The DNA of the CDR3 is TGTGCCAGCAGCCAAGAGTGGGAGGGTGTTGGCTACACCTTC. As protein: CASSQEWEGVGYTF.

The V and J genes are TRBV7-2 and TRBJ1-5; 10 bases are a match to TRBD1. CDR3 length equals 16 residues. The V gene end was trimmed by 1 base and the J gene end by 5 bases; junction bases not matched to a gene: 5. Germline V gene sequence: CDR1 SGHTA, CDR2 FQGNSA. In nucleotides, the CDR3 is TGTGCCAGCAGCTTAGGACAGGGGGCTAGGTATCAGCCCCAGCATTTT. It translates to CASSLGQGARYQPQHF.

The chain employs TRBV6-6 and TRBJ2-5; 9 bases are a match to TRBD1. V dropped 4 bases and J dropped 4; count of bases not matched to a gene: 7. The germline V gene has CDR1 MNHNY and CDR2 SVGAGI (reference sequence). This CDR3 is built from 15 residues. CDR3 loop: CASSLYRGRRETQYF. DNA of the CDR3: TGTGCCAGCAGTTTGTACAGGGGGCGCAGAGAGACCCAGTACTTC.

The chain links TRBV6-5 to TRBJ1-5; D call uncertain. V lost 5 bases and J 4 bases, leaving 9 bases between the germline ends. Germline CDR1 is MNHEY and CDR2 is SVGAGI. The CDR3 is made up of 13 amino acids. The CDR3 DNA follows: TGTGCCAGCAGTCGGCGGTCAAATCAGCCCCAGCATTTT. Protein product: CASSRRSNQPQHF.

This rearrangement joins TRBV5-5 to TRBJ1-5; unclear D gene. CDR3 size: 14 residues. Germline V gene lookup returns CDR1 SGHKS and CDR2 YYEKEE (reference sequence). Trimming took off 0 bases at V and 6 bases at J, with 10 bases between the two ends. CDR3: CASSLGQSSQPQHF. In DNA, the CDR3 is TGTGCCAGCAGCTTGGGACAATCGAGTCAGCCCCAGCATTTT.

The V and J genes are TRBV28 and TRBJ2-1; D not certain. The CDR3 sequence is 14 residues long. Per germline, CDR1 MDHEN and CDR2 SYDVKM. Trimming left V 3 bases short and J 3 bases short, with 9 bases between. This CDR3 is CASSFWRIYNEQFF. DNA of the CDR3: TGTGCCAGCAGTTTTTGGCGGATCTACAATGAGCAGTTCTTC.

This clone was observed a single time. This chain connects TRBV4-1 to TRBJ2-5, with 9 positions matching TRBD1. CDR1 and CDR2 from the germline V gene are MGHRA and YSYEKL. CDR3 size: 17 residues. Trimming cost V 4 bases and J 5 bases; bases outside gene matches: 14. This chain's CDR3 is CASSPTQGQGVWETQYF. For the CDR3, the DNA is TGCGCCAGCAGCCCTACCCAGGGACAGGGTGTGTGGGAGACCCAGTACTTC.

The J gene is TRBJ2-2, the V gene TRBV6-6; D perhaps matches TRBD2 (6 bases). The CDR3 loop spans 11 amino acids. Germline V CDR1 and CDR2: MNHNY, SVGAGI (reference sequence). The V end was cut by 8 bases, the J end by 7 bases, with 8 bases between. Here the CDR3 reads CASGRDGELFF. CDR3 DNA: TGTGCCAGCGGGCGGGACGGGGAGCTGTTTTTT.

The V and J genes are TRBV12-3 or TRBV12-4 and TRBJ1-4; D gene ambiguous. V lost 1 base, J lost 7 bases, and 7 bases lay in between. The CDR3 sequence is 13 residues long. In DNA, the CDR3 is TGTGCCAGCAGTTTAGACGTCGGTGAAAAACTGTTTTTT. Protein: CASSLDVGEKLFF.

The chain is built from TRBV18 and TRBJ1-5; TRBD1 is a possible D gene (5 bases). Germline assignment: CDR1 KGHSH and CDR2 LQKENI. The V end lost 1 base, the J end lost 10 bases, and 17 bases lay between the germline ends. There are 15 residues in the CDR3. The CDR3 here is CASSPQPEGSHPQHF. The CDR3 DNA reads TGTGCCAGCTCACCACAACCGGAGGGGAGCCATCCCCAGCATTTT.

The chain is built from TRBV5-4 and TRBJ2-1; 9 nucleotides line up with TRBD2. The CDR3 covers 14 residues. Germline trimming cut 2 bases from V and 9 bases from J; bases unmatched to any gene: 6. Germline CDR1 is SGHNT and CDR2 is YYREEE (reference sequence). CDR3: CASSLGGGATEQFF. CDR3 in DNA: TGTGCCAGCAGCTTAGGCGGGGGGGCCACTGAGCAGTTCTTC.

This rearrangement joins TRBV16 to TRBJ2-1, with a weak D call TRBD2 (6 bases). The CDR3 consists of 13 residues. Between the trimmed V and J ends, which lost 5 bases and 9 bases, there was a span of 14 bases. Germline-derived CDR1 and CDR2 are KGHSY and FQNENV. The CDR3 sequence is CASSGDSPREQFF. The CDR3 DNA reads TGTGCCAGCAGCGGGGACTCTCCCCGTGAGCAGTTCTTC.

The gene calls are TRBV7-9 and TRBJ1-1; 7 bases fit TRBD1. Trimming at V came to 5 bases and at J to 5 bases, leaving 8 bases not matched to a gene. The CDR3 length is 14 residues. Germline loops: CDR1 SEHNR, CDR2 FQNEAQ (reference sequence). CDR3 DNA sequence: TGTGCCAGCAGCCTAATCACAGGGGAGACTGAAGCTTTCTTT. Its translation: CASSLITGETEAFF.

As regards this clone: At one end the junction does not follow the germline gene, possibly because of a read error. This CDR3 is also generated by other DNA sequences in the sample. This sequence joins TRBV3-1 (or the pseudogene TRBV3-2) and TRBJ1-3; a possible D gene is TRBD1 (5 bases). CDR1 LGHDT and CDR2 YNNKEL come from the germline V gene (reference sequence). The CDR3 covers 16 residues. CDR3 DNA: TGTGCCAGCAGCCAGGGATGGAGGGGCTCTGGAAACACTATATATTTT. Protein sequence: CASSQGWRGSGNTIYF.